This T cell receptor beta chain was obtained from a study of blood T cell repertoires in COVID-19. At the level of the study: Samples representing acute and convalescent COVID-19 were sourced from the United States, Italy and Spain. T cells, B-cell-depleted T cells, or PBMCs supplied cDNA or gDNA.

The length of the CDR3 is 16 residues. In germline, CDR1 is LGHNA, CDR2 YSLEER. The V segment lost 2 bases and the J segment 5 bases; nucleotides outside the gene matches: 6. Authors' methods: Estimation of nucleated cell counts relied on the amplification of reference gene primers. Here immunoSEQ multiplex PCR was the method, and the copy in TCRdb shows in-frame clones only, minus some. V and J calls and clone size come straight from that table; D and trimming were deduced from the DNA. The table shows roughly 82,000 clones, with 82% occurring only once. The chain combines TRBV4-3 with TRBJ2-3; TRBD2 matches at 11 bases. The specimen was peripheral blood. This sequence was found in a man in his sixties with acute or convalescent COVID-19. The CDR3 nucleotides read TGCGCCAGCAGCCAATTAGCGGGGGGGCTGGGAGATACGCAGTATTTT. Translation gives CASSQLAGGLGDTQYF.